Following are 15 T cell receptor beta chains from one sample sequenced in a study of blood T cell repertoires in COVID-19. The assay was immunoSEQ multiplex PCR, and TCRdb's table has in-frame clones only and misses some. In the table there are tens of thousands of clones, roughly 86% of which are singletons. Sequenced: peripheral blood. Every receptor here comes from a man aged 45-65 years with acute or convalescent COVID-19.

The chain combines TRBV28 with TRBJ1-5; D is undetermined. This CDR3 has 14 amino acids. V was shortened by 7 bases and J by 5 bases, with 15 bases between the two germline ends. Germline V gene lookup returns CDR1 MDHEN and CDR2 SYDVKM. The CDR3 spells CASTPGGNDQPQHF. The CDR3 DNA reads as TGTGCCAGCACCCCGGGAGGGAACGATCAGCCCCAGCATTTT. Based on the CDR3 plus reference TRBV28 and TRBJ1-5, the full variable domain is DVKVTQSSRYLVKRTGEKVFLECVQDMDHENMFWYRQDPGLGLRLIYFSYDVKMKEKGDIPEGYSVSREKKERFSLILESASTNQTSMYLCASTPGGNDQPQHFGDGTRLSIL.

The chain employs TRBV6-5 and TRBJ2-5; D is perhaps TRBD1 (5 bases). This CDR3 is built from 15 residues. V lost 6 bases to trimming and J lost 1 base, with 15 bases between them. The germline CDR1 and CDR2 sequences are MNHEY and SVGAGI. CDR3 sequence (DNA): TGTGCCAGCAGCCCCCTGGGGCTTTCCCAAGAGACCCAGTACTTC. Its protein is CASSPLGLSQETQYF.

The rearrangement uses TRBV24-1 and TRBJ2-6; the D is unclear. CDR1 KGHDR and CDR2 SFDVKD come from the germline V gene. The V gene lost 0 bases and the J gene lost 0 bases, with 2 bases spanning the gap. This CDR3 contains 15 residues. CDR3 in amino acids: CATSDLHSGANVLTF. CDR3 DNA: TGTGCCACCAGTGATTTGCACTCTGGGGCCAACGTCCTGACTTTC.

In DNA, the CDR3 is TGTGCCTGGAGTGTCGTCCATACGGGAACTAATGAAAAACTGTTTTTT. Translation gives CAWSVVHTGTNEKLFF. This chain connects TRBV30 to TRBJ1-4, with D unresolved. Germline V gene sequence: CDR1 GTSNPN, CDR2 SVGIG (reference sequence). CDR3 length: 16 residues. Trimming stripped 0 bases from V and 1 base from J, with 12 bases between.

The chain employs TRBV30 and TRBJ1-4, with a possible D match to TRBD1 (6 bases). The CDR3 sequence is 13 residues long. Germline V lookup: CDR1 GTSNPN, CDR2 SVGIG (reference sequence). V was shortened by 1 base and J by 6 bases, with 9 bases between the two germline ends. The CDR3: CAWSGQGYEKLFF. CDR3 bases: TGTGCCTGGAGTGGCCAGGGGTATGAAAAACTGTTTTTT.

This clone was found once. The chain has TRBV5-1 and TRBJ2-2; maybe TRBD2 (5 bases). Trimming stripped 6 bases from V and 1 base from J, with 13 bases between. CDR3 length: 15 residues. Per germline, CDR1 SGHRS and CDR2 YFSETQ. The CDR3 protein is CASNGPGKNTGELFF. The CDR3 bases are TGCGCCAGCAATGGACCGGGGAAGAACACCGGGGAGCTGTTTTTT.

The chain joins TRBV30 to TRBJ1-4, with 7 bases matching TRBD1. This CDR3 has 13 amino acids. Trimming removed 3 bases from V and 4 bases from J; junction bases left unmatched: 2. Germline V CDR1 and CDR2: GTSNPN, SVGIG (reference sequence). CDR3 in amino acids: CAWSGQDNEKLFF. For the CDR3, the DNA is TGTGCCTGGAGCGGACAGGATAATGAAAAACTGTTTTTT.

This chain links TRBV24-1 with TRBJ2-6; TRBD1 matches at 8 bases. This CDR3 is built from 17 residues. The J segment lost 0 bases and the V segment lost 4 bases, leaving 4 bases of the junction unmatched. Germline-derived CDR1 and CDR2 are KGHDR and SFDVKD. CDR3 in amino acids: CATSERTGNSGANVLTF. The CDR3, as DNA: TGTGCCACCAGTGAACGGACAGGGAACTCTGGGGCCAACGTCCTGACTTTC.

The chain joins TRBV19 to TRBJ1-6; the D gene is possibly TRBD1 (5 bases). With 7 bases removed from V and 7 bases from J, the gap between germline ends came to 11 bases. Germline V CDR1 and CDR2: LNHDA, SQIVND (reference sequence). The CDR3 loop spans 13 amino acids. The CDR3 reads CASTRTQNSPLHF. CDR3 nucleotides: TGTGCCAGTACCAGGACACAGAATTCACCCCTCCACTTT.

The chain joins TRBV15 to TRBJ2-5; TRBD2 matches 7 bases. V dropped 1 base and J dropped 5; count of bases not matched to a gene: 7. Germline V gene lookup returns CDR1 LNHNV and CDR2 YYDKDF (reference sequence). The length of the CDR3 is 15 residues. CDR3 loop: CATSRGLGGEETQYF. The CDR3 region has the DNA TGTGCCACCAGCAGAGGGTTGGGGGGGGAGGAGACCCAGTACTTC.

This chain links TRBV19 with TRBJ2-3; 7 bases agree with TRBD1. The CDR3 covers 16 residues. Per the germline V gene, CDR1 is LNHDA and CDR2 is SQIVND (reference sequence). With 5 bases clipped from V and 2 bases from J, the junction kept 10 bases outside the gene matches. The CDR3 DNA follows: TGTGCCAGTAGTCCAACGACAGGGAGCTACACAGATACGCAGTATTTT. As protein: CASSPTTGSYTDTQYF.

The rearrangement uses TRBV6-5 and TRBJ1-2, with a possible D match to TRBD1 (6 bases). The CDR3 length is 13 residues. CDR1 is MNHEY and CDR2 is SVGAGI in the germline V gene. Trimming left V 6 bases short and J 2 bases short, with 10 bases between. CDR3 bases: TGTGCCAGCAGGGATGGACAGAACTATGGCTACACCTTC. Protein: CASRDGQNYGYTF.

The chain has TRBV4-2 and TRBJ2-1; 7 positions match TRBD2. The CDR3 consists of 14 residues. Per germline, CDR1 LGHNA and CDR2 YNFKEQ. V lost 0 bases, J lost 7 bases, and 3 bases stayed unmatched. The CDR3 loop reads CASSQDSSGNEQFF. In DNA form, the CDR3 reads TGTGCCAGCAGCCAAGACTCTAGCGGTAATGAGCAGTTCTTC.

The chain is built from TRBV30 and TRBJ1-5; weak D call: TRBD1 (6 bases). Germline assignment: CDR1 GTSNPN and CDR2 SVGIG (reference sequence). Trimming removed 2 bases from V and 7 bases from J, with 12 bases in between. The CDR3 has 13 residues. CDR3 loop: CAWSRNRDQPQHF. The CDR3 DNA is TGTGCCTGGAGTCGGAACAGGGACCAGCCCCAGCATTTT.

This clone was counted only a few times. The chain couples TRBV19 to TRBJ1-2; the D gene is possibly TRBD1 (6 bases). The CDR3 runs to 14 residues. Trimming left V 2 bases short and J 3 bases short, with 10 bases between. Germline assignment: CDR1 LNHDA and CDR2 SQIVND (reference sequence). Written as DNA, the CDR3 is TGTGCCAGTAGTATACCCAGGGGACACTATGGCTACACCTTC. It codes for CASSIPRGHYGYTF.